This T cell receptor (beta chain) appears in the sequencing data of a study of cytomegalovirus exposure and HLA in healthy donors. Study-wide results and limits: Rare TCR sequences predominated, though certain public TCRs were found in many donors. Reportedly, cytomegalovirus status was diagnosed with high sensitivity and specificity.

As for this clone: Antigen: not known.

The CDR3 has 15 residues. Germline loops: CDR1 SEHNR, CDR2 FQNEAQ (reference sequence). V shed 1 base and J shed 0 bases, with 9 bases lying between them. From the approximately 110-subject validation cohort, which was separate from the approximately 670-subject first cohort, the donors were drawn. Assay used: immunoSEQ multiplex PCR; TCRdb lists only in-frame clones, some missing. This sample has around 180,000 clones, with roughly 88% found just once. This TCR derives from a woman aged 18-29 years in good health and CMV-seronegative. The sequenced sample consisted of PBMCs. This chain connects TRBV7-9 to TRBJ1-1; no clear D gene. In DNA form, the CDR3 reads TGTGCCAGCAGCTTAGTTAGGAGCATGAACACTGAAGCTTTCTTT. This encodes CASSLVRSMNTEAFF.